In its sample, the clone carrying this T cell receptor beta chain was seen many times. To make TCR beta libraries, researchers used iRepertoire HTBI primers and Arm-PCR of CDR3 regions. Using its own MiXCR run on the multiplex PCR reads, TCRdb lists one record per CDR3 protein. The sample holds about 320,000 distinct CDR3 sequences, 18% seen once. The entry originates in a study of regulatory T cells in long-lasting Graves disease. The CDR3 has 13 amino acids. Germline CDR1 is SGHAT and CDR2 is FQNNGV. V lost 5 bases to trimming and J lost 5 bases; unmatched junction nucleotides: 3. Time point denoted: newly diagnosed GD, antithyroid drugs for less than 3 months. From RNA extracted from PBMCs, the TCR library was made.

V usage is TRBV11-2 and J usage is TRBJ2-7; 10 nucleotides align to TRBD1. The receptor was derived from a female donor with Graves disease. The material sequenced was peripheral blood mononuclear cells (PBMCs), taken at new diagnosis, from a patient treated with antithyroid drugs. CDR3 sequence reads: CASSTGQGNEQYF. The CDR3 DNA reads as TGTGCCAGCAGCACGGGACAGGGGAACGAGCAGTACTTC.